Below, 26 T cell receptor beta chains from the same sample are listed, as sequenced in a study of human T cells and chemical hapten exposure. TCRdb itself ran the RACE reads through MiXCR, one entry per CDR3 protein. The sample shows approximately 96,000 distinct CDR3 sequences, 9.3% of them seen only once. Described time point: patch test 2, 6 weeks after DPC sensitization. Indicated treatment: therapeutic diphenylcyclopropenone sensitization with weekly scalp DPC. The source material was whole blood, sampled in connection with sensitization to the hapten diphenylcyclopropenone (DPC). These receptors were obtained from a woman aged 35 to 49 with alopecia areata. Some clones in this sample may be carry-over from other donors' samples.

This clonotype has just a few counts. This chain links TRBV6-2 or TRBV6-3 with TRBJ1-1; 8 bases are shared with TRBD1. CDR3 length: 15 residues. Per germline, CDR1 MNHEY and CDR2 SVGEGT. V trimming: 7 bases; J trimming: 0 bases; junction bases outside the gene matches: 7. Written as DNA, the CDR3 is TGTGCCAGCAACCAGGGGGCGAGGATGAACACTGAAGCTTTCTTT. This codes for CASNQGARMNTEAFF.

The chain joins TRBV6-6 to TRBJ2-7, with a tentative D call TRBD1 (5 bases). Looked up from germline, CDR1 is MNHNY and CDR2 is SVGAGI (reference sequence). The CDR3 spans 13 residues. Trimming took off 6 bases at V and 3 bases at J, with 12 bases between the two ends. The CDR3 is CASRQDGSYEQYF. CDR3 in DNA: TGTGCCAGCAGACAGGACGGAAGCTACGAGCAGTACTTC.

This clonotype has just a few counts. CDR3 protein: CASSLSWQGRETQYF. The CDR3 DNA reads TGTGCCAGCAGCTTGAGTTGGCAGGGCCGGGAGACCCAGTACTTC. The chain carries TRBV7-2 and TRBJ2-5; D possibly corresponds to TRBD1 (5 bases). Germline V gives CDR1 SGHTA, CDR2 FQGNSA. The V gene lost 3 bases and the J gene lost 5 bases, with 16 bases spanning the gap. The CDR3 is 15 residues long.

Remarks on this clonotype: This may stem from a read error, because a much larger clone lies one nucleotide away. The chain's CDR3 is CASSLDSGERYF. The CDR3 DNA is TGTGCCAGCAGCTTAGACTCCGGGGAGCGGTACTTC. This chain links TRBV7-2 with TRBJ2-7; D might be TRBD2 (5 bases). From germline, CDR1 is SGHTA and CDR2 FQGNSA. The CDR3 is 12 amino acids.

This clonotype came up many times. The V and J genes are TRBV9 and TRBJ1-5; D remains ambiguous. Trimming cost V 4 bases and J 0 bases, with 8 bases left between them. This CDR3 is 14 amino acids long. CDR1 and CDR2 (germline): SGDLS, YYNGEE. The CDR3 loop reads CASSKRDSNQPQHF. Here the CDR3 DNA reads TGTGCCAGCAGCAAAAGGGATAGCAATCAGCCCCAGCATTTT.

The rearrangement uses TRBV20-1 and TRBJ1-1; no firm D call. The ends were cut back, 3 bases at V and 0 bases at J, with 14 bases in the middle. This CDR3 contains 15 residues. Germline V gives CDR1 DFQATT, CDR2 SNEGSKA (reference sequence). The DNA of the CDR3 is TGCAGTGCTAGTTGGTTGAATGGGATGAACACTGAAGCTTTCTTT. This sequence encodes CSASWLNGMNTEAFF.

This sequence joins TRBV5-6 and TRBJ2-7; D unresolved. Looked up from germline, CDR1 is SGHDT and CDR2 is YYEEEE. The CDR3 is made up of 13 amino acids. V lost 0 bases and J lost 5, with 9 bases in between. CDR3 nucleotides: TGTGCCAGCAGCTTGGCCGCGGAAAACGAGCAGTACTTC. Its protein is CASSLAAENEQYF.

This clonotype was detected ten times or more. The chain links TRBV12-3 or TRBV12-4 to TRBJ1-2; the D is unclear. The V and J ends lost 1 base and 7 bases respectively, with 4 bases between them. The CDR3 extends over 11 amino acids. CDR3 bases: TGTGCCAGCAGTTTAGGAGGTGGCTACACCTTC. This translates into CASSLGGGYTF.

This clonotype has just a few counts. CDR3 DNA sequence: TGTGCCATCAAACAGGACAGGGGAAGTCATGAGCAGTTCTTC. Translating it yields CAIKQDRGSHEQFF. This chain connects TRBV10-3 to TRBJ2-1; TRBD1 matches 9 bases. In germline, CDR1 is ENHRY, CDR2 SYGVKD. The CDR3 runs 14 residues. Trimming removed 7 bases from V and 8 bases from J; junction bases left unmatched: 9.

This clonotype has just a few counts. The chain recombines TRBV13 with TRBJ1-5; TRBD1 might be the D (5 bases). Germline V lookup: CDR1 PRHDT, CDR2 FYEKMQ (reference sequence). The V gene lost 3 bases and the J gene lost 4 bases, with 10 bases spanning the gap. The CDR3 spans 14 residues. This CDR3 is CASSFARANQPQHF. CDR3 in DNA: TGTGCCAGCAGCTTCGCCAGGGCAAATCAGCCCCAGCATTTT.

This clonotype was seen only a few times. This rearrangement joins TRBV24-1 to TRBJ2-7; D is uncertain. Germline loops: CDR1 KGHDR, CDR2 SFDVKD. The V and J ends lost 1 base and 7 bases respectively, with 7 bases between them. CDR3 length: 12 residues. CDR3 DNA sequence: TGTGCCACCAGTGATTTTCCAGGAGAGCAGTACTTC. Translated: CATSDFPGEQYF.

This clonotype was recorded a few times. J is TRBJ2-2 and V is TRBV29-1; D gene unclear. This CDR3 has 13 residues. The germline V gene has CDR1 SQVTM and CDR2 ANQGSEA. V lost 4 bases and J 4 bases, leaving 10 bases between the germline ends. For the CDR3, the DNA is TGCAGCGTTGGGTTCAGTAGCACCGGGGAGCTGTTTTTT. Translating it yields CSVGFSSTGELFF.

This clonotype was counted ten times or more. The rearrangement joins TRBV6-1 to TRBJ2-1; 7 bases are a match to TRBD2. The V gene end was trimmed by 7 bases and the J gene end by 2 bases; junction bases not matched to a gene: 2. The CDR3 sequence is 13 residues long. Germline lookup yields CDR1 MNHNS and CDR2 SASEGT. CDR3 loop: CASMGGTYNEQFF. The CDR3 DNA sequence: TGTGCCAGCATGGGAGGGACCTACAATGAGCAGTTCTTC.

This clonotype was counted ten times or more. The genes are TRBV28 and TRBJ2-5, with D perhaps TRBD2 (6 bases). Germline CDR1 reads MDHEN; CDR2 reads SYDVKM. V lost 4 bases and J 2 bases, leaving 17 bases between the germline ends. The CDR3 sequence is 16 residues long. The CDR3 sequence: CASSSVPGGKQETQYF. CDR3 DNA: TGTGCCAGCAGTTCCGTACCGGGCGGGAAGCAAGAGACCCAGTACTTC.

This clonotype appeared a few times. The V call is TRBV6-2 or TRBV6-3, the J call TRBJ2-5; TRBD1 is a possible D gene (6 bases). This CDR3 region has 14 residues. Trimming stripped 2 bases from V and 3 bases from J, with 10 bases between. CDR1 is MNHEY, CDR2 SVGEGT, per germline. The CDR3 DNA is TGTGCCAGCAGTTACCCCCACAGGGAAGAGACCCAGTACTTC. Translated, it gives CASSYPHREETQYF.

The chain employs TRBV29-1 and TRBJ2-7; D gene ambiguous. V lost 0 bases, J lost 7 bases, and 4 bases lay in between. The germline V gene encodes CDR1 SQVTM and CDR2 ANQGSEA. The length of the CDR3 is 10 residues. The CDR3 nucleotides are TGCAGCGTTGAAGAGGGTGAGCAGTACTTC. Its protein is CSVEEGEQYF.

Ten or more counts support this clonotype. The CDR3 bases are TGCAGTGCCCCGCAGGGGGGGCCCACCGGGGAGCTGTTTTTT. The encoded protein is CSAPQGGPTGELFF. This chain uses TRBV20-1 with TRBJ2-2; D may correspond to TRBD1 or TRBD2 (7 bases each). In germline, CDR1 is DFQATT, CDR2 SNEGSKA (reference sequence). The CDR3 sequence is 14 residues long. Trimming took 6 bases from V and 4 from J, leaving 15 bases between them.

The chain carries TRBV6-1 and TRBJ2-1; D remains unclear. CDR3 size: 15 residues. CDR1 and CDR2 from the germline V gene are MNHNS and SASEGT. V was cut by 6 bases and J by 8 bases, with 20 bases left in between. The CDR3 spells CASSLDCTPGDEQFF. Here the CDR3 DNA reads TGTGCCAGCAGCTTAGACTGTACCCCTGGGGATGAGCAGTTCTTC.

This clonotype was observed many times. V gene TRBV10-3 combines with J gene TRBJ1-5, with D tentatively TRBD1 (6 bases). From germline, CDR1 is ENHRY and CDR2 SYGVKD. The CDR3 is 13 amino acids. V was trimmed by 6 bases and J by 7 bases, leaving 13 bases between them. The CDR3 sequence: CAIRPAGDQPQHF. CDR3 coding DNA: TGTGCCATCAGGCCGGCAGGGGACCAGCCCCAGCATTTT.

The chain couples TRBV10-3 to TRBJ1-1; D is ambiguous. The CDR3 sequence is 14 residues long. V lost 2 bases and J 3 bases, leaving 10 bases between the germline ends. Per germline, CDR1 ENHRY and CDR2 SYGVKD. The CDR3 DNA is TGTGCCATCAGTGAGGGAAGTACGGACACTGAAGCTTTCTTT. It codes for CAISEGSTDTEAFF.

This clonotype was detected a few times. The chain links TRBV7-9 to TRBJ2-1; the match to TRBD2 covers 9 bases. The CDR3 is 15 amino acids. Germline V CDR1 and CDR2: SEHNR, FQNEAQ (reference sequence). V shed 5 bases and J 3 bases; nucleotides not matched to a gene: 5. Written as DNA, the CDR3 is TGTGCCAGCAGCCAGGGACTAGCTCGCTACAATGAGCAGTTCTTC. It yields the protein CASSQGLARYNEQFF.

This clonotype was detected many times. The chain has TRBV6-2 or TRBV6-3 and TRBJ1-2; 7 nucleotides line up with TRBD1. The germline CDR1 and CDR2 sequences are MNHEY and SVGEGT. J lost 2 bases, V lost 6 bases, and 6 bases had no gene match. This CDR3 comprises 14 residues. CDR3 region: CASRPGQVNYGYTF. DNA of the CDR3: TGTGCCAGCAGACCCGGACAGGTCAACTATGGCTACACCTTC.

This clonotype showed up just a few times. The V gene is TRBV27, the J gene TRBJ1-1; a weak D match, TRBD1 (6 bases). This CDR3 spans 15 amino acids. Per the germline V gene, CDR1 is MNHEY and CDR2 is SMNVEV (reference sequence). V lost 6 bases, J lost 3 bases, and 17 bases lay in between. CDR3 nucleotides: TGTGCCAGCAGGAAGGCGGATCAGGGGTACACTGAAGCTTTCTTT. It yields the protein CASRKADQGYTEAFF.

This clonotype was seen repeatedly, ten times or more. This sequence joins TRBV18 and TRBJ1-6; no definite D call. The CDR3 is made up of 14 amino acids. Trimming removed 3 bases from V and 6 bases from J, with 9 bases in between. Germline CDR1 and CDR2: KGHSH and LQKENI. The CDR3 sequence is CASSPNYSNSPLHF. CDR3 in DNA: TGTGCCAGCTCACCCAACTACAGTAATTCACCCCTCCACTTT.

The rearrangement links TRBV7-8 to TRBJ2-1, with TRBD1 matching 11 bases. This CDR3 contains 15 residues. CDR1 and CDR2 from the germline V gene are SGHVS and FQNEAQ. Trimming cost V 5 bases and J 12 bases; bases outside gene matches: 12. Here the CDR3 DNA reads TGTGCCAGCAGCCCAAACCAGTCCGGGACAGGGGGGCAGTTCTTC. It specifies CASSPNQSGTGGQFF.

The table lists this clonotype with a few counts. This chain joins TRBV5-1 and TRBJ1-4, with a tentative D call TRBD1 (5 bases). The CDR3 is made up of 16 amino acids. V lost 7 bases to trimming and J lost 0 bases, with 16 bases between them. Per germline, CDR1 SGHRS and CDR2 YFSETQ. The CDR3 sequence is CASSSGAAATNEKLFF. As DNA, the CDR3 is TGCGCCAGCTCCAGTGGGGCAGCTGCAACTAATGAAAAACTGTTTTTT. The full variable domain, its missing parts supplied by reference TRBV5-1 and TRBJ1-4, is KAGVTQTPRYLIKTRGQQVTLSCSPISGHRSVSWYQQTPGQGLQFLFEYFSETQRNKGNFPGRFSGRQFSNSRSEMNVSTLELGDSALYLCASSSGAAATNEKLFFGSGTQLSVL.